The present T cell receptor (beta chain) was sequenced within a study of cytomegalovirus exposure and HLA in healthy donors. General study results and limits: Later analysis identified several of the most significant clusters that appeared linked to common viral pathogens. In a later analysis, TCR beta V- and J-gene trimming was associated with a missense DCLRE1C variant. Earlier analysis looked at TCR beta V segments, and most were productive about 90% or about 30% of the time. Some V segments (TRBV6-2 and TRBV6-3 among them) were excluded as indistinguishable.

On this clone: What it recognizes is unknown.

Germline CDR1 is KGHSH and CDR2 is LQKENI. The CDR3 contains 15 residues. Trimming removed 1 base from V and 2 bases from J; junction bases left unmatched: 2. The primer mix had 60 Vbeta and 13 Jbeta primers. Some clones are missing from TCRdb's copy, which holds only in-frame ones; the method was immunoSEQ multiplex PCR. The sample table includes 120,000 to 150,000 clones. The sequence derives from a man between 40 and 49 years old in good health and CMV-seronegative. The specimen was PBMCs. The chain uses TRBV18 and TRBJ2-5, with TRBD2 matching over 9 bases. CDR3 nucleotide sequence: TGTGCCAGCTCACCACGGACTAGCGTACAAGAGACCCAGTACTTC. This codes for CASSPRTSVQETQYF.